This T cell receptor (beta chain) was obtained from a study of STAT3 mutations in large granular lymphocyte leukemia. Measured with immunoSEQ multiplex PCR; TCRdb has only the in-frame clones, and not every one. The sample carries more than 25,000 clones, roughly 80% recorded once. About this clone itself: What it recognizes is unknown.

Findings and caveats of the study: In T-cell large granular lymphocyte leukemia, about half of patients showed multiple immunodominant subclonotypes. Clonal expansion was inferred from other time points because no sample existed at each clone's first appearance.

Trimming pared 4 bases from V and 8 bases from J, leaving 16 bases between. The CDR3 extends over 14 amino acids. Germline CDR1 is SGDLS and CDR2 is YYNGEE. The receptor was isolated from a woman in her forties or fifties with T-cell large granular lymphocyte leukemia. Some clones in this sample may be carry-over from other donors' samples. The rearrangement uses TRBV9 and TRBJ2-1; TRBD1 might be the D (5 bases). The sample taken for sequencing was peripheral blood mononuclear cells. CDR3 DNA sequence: TGTGCCAGCAGCCATGGACGTTTAGGGGATGAGCAGTTCTTC. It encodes CASSHGRLGDEQFF. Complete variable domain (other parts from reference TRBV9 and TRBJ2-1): DSGVTQTPKHLITATGQRVTLRCSPRSGDLSVYWYQQSLDQGLQFLIQYYNGEERAKGNILERFSAQQFPDLHSELNLSSLELGDSALYFCASSHGRLGDEQFFGPGTRLTVL.